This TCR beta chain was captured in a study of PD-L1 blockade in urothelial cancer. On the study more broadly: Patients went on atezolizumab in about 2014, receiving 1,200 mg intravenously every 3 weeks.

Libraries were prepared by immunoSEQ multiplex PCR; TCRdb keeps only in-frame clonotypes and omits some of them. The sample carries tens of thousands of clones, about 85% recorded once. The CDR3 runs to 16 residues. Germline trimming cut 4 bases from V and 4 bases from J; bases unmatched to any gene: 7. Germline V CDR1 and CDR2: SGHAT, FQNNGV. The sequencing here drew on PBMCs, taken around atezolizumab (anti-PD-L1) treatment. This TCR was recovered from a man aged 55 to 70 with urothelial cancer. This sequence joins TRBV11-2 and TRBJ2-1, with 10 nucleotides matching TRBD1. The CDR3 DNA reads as TGTGCCAGCAGCTCCATGAGGGACAGGGGTTACAATGAGCAGTTCTTC. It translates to CASSSMRDRGYNEQFF. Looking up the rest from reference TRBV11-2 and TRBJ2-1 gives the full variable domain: EAGVAQSPRYKIIEKRQSVAFWCNPISGHATLYWYQQILGQGPKLLIQFQNNGVVDDSQLPKDRFSAERLKGVDSTLKIQPAKLEDSAVYLCASSSMRDRGYNEQFFGPGTRLTVL.